This passage covers 23 T cell receptor beta chains from one sample sequenced in a study of blood T cells in healthy people across ages. The second PCR ran roughly 6 to 12 cycles with a sample-barcoded 5' primer and J-beta primers. TCRdb reprocessed the 5' RACE reads via MiXCR and lists one record per CDR3 protein. The profile shows around 800,000 distinct CDR3 sequences, roughly 50% of them singletons. Input material: blood. The receptor source for this set is an elderly man in good health.

The chain uses TRBV3-1 and TRBJ2-3, with 9 nucleotides matching TRBD1. V shed 7 bases and J 1 base; nucleotides not matched to a gene: 6. The germline V gene has CDR1 LGHDT and CDR2 YNNKEL (reference sequence). This CDR3 comprises 15 residues. For the CDR3, the DNA is TGTGCCAGCACCCGGACAGGGGTAGGCACAGATACGCAGTATTTT. It encodes CASTRTGVGTDTQYF.

The rearrangement uses TRBV2 and TRBJ2-1; D call uncertain. The germline gives CDR1 SNHLY, CDR2 FYNNEI. The CDR3 sequence is 14 residues long. Trimming removed 0 bases at V and 6 bases at J, with 9 bases between. This CDR3 reads CASSEAGTFNEQFF. CDR3 sequence (DNA): TGTGCCAGCAGTGAAGCTGGTACCTTCAATGAGCAGTTCTTC.

This clonotype was recorded only once. One end of the junction fails to match germline, which may point to a read error. The J gene is TRBJ2-6, the V gene TRBV20-1, with TRBD1 as a possible D gene (5 bases). This CDR3 has 15 residues. Germline V gives CDR1 DFQATT, CDR2 SNEGSKA (reference sequence). The DNA for the CDR3 is TGCAGTGTTAGATCAAGGGGATCTGGGGCCAACGTCCTGACTTTC. Its translation: CSVRSRGSGANVLTF.

This rearrangement joins TRBV5-5 to TRBJ1-2, with TRBD1 as a possible D gene (5 bases). This CDR3 contains 14 residues. Germline CDR1 is SGHKS and CDR2 is YYEKEE (reference sequence). With 2 bases removed from V and 7 bases from J, the gap between germline ends came to 15 bases. The CDR3 sequence is CASSLTGPLGGYTF. The CDR3 nucleotides read TGTGCCAGCAGCTTAACAGGCCCCTTAGGTGGCTACACCTTC.

The V and J genes are TRBV5-1 and TRBJ2-7, with 11 bases that match TRBD1. Germline loops: CDR1 SGHRS, CDR2 YFSETQ. V was clipped by 7 bases and J by 3 bases; unmatched bases: 9. The CDR3 spans 15 residues. For the CDR3, the DNA is TGCGCCAGCCGCTGGAGGGGACAGGGGGACTACGAGCAGTACTTC. Residues: CASRWRGQGDYEQYF.

This chain joins TRBV28 and TRBJ2-3; D is unresolved. The germline CDR1 and CDR2 sequences are MDHEN and SYDVKM. Trimming cost V 3 bases and J 2 bases, with 12 bases left between them. CDR3 length: 15 amino acids. The CDR3 here is CASSFSDDPTDTQYF. The CDR3 bases are TGTGCCAGCAGTTTCTCTGACGACCCCACAGATACGCAGTATTTT.

This clonotype was counted only a few times. The chain has TRBV11-1 and TRBJ2-3; TRBD1 matches at 8 bases. Germline V lookup: CDR1 SGHAT, CDR2 FQDESV (reference sequence). V was pared by 1 base and J by 10 bases, with 10 bases of the junction left unmatched. The CDR3 runs to 15 residues. CDR3 loop: CASSLGRGPSAAQYF. The CDR3 DNA is TGTGCCAGCAGCTTAGGCAGGGGGCCCTCAGCGGCGCAGTATTTT.

There are a few counts of this clonotype. The rearrangement links TRBV3-1 to TRBJ2-1; 11 nucleotides align to TRBD2. Germline CDR1 is LGHDT and CDR2 is YNNKEL (reference sequence). V lost 4 bases to trimming and J lost 2 bases; unmatched junction nucleotides: 7. The length of the CDR3 is 17 residues. The CDR3: CASSRPTSGAAYNEQFF. CDR3 nucleotides: TGTGCCAGCAGCCGCCCGACTAGCGGGGCTGCCTACAATGAGCAGTTCTTC.

The chain uses TRBV6-4 and TRBJ1-5, with D unclear. CDR1 and CDR2 from the germline V gene are MRHNA and SNTAGT. Trimming stripped 3 bases from V and 4 bases from J, with 7 bases between. CDR3 size: 13 residues. As DNA, the CDR3 is TGTGCCAGCAGTGAAGGAATGAATCAGCCCCAGCATTTT. The encoded protein is CASSEGMNQPQHF.

This clonotype appeared once. The CDR3 bases are TGTGCCAGCAGCCAAAATAGGGCAGAGGGCTACAATGAGCAGTTCTTC. This codes for CASSQNRAEGYNEQFF. The chain combines TRBV3-1 with TRBJ2-1; maybe TRBD2 (5 bases). The ends were cut back, 2 bases at V and 3 bases at J, with 14 bases in the middle. CDR1 LGHDT and CDR2 YNNKEL come from the germline V gene (reference sequence). There are 16 residues in the CDR3.

This clonotype was picked up a small number of times. This chain links TRBV10-3 with TRBJ2-7; TRBD1 matches at 9 bases. The CDR3 has 16 residues. From germline, CDR1 is ENHRY and CDR2 SYGVKD. With V trimmed by 3 bases and J by 5 bases, 11 bases remained unmatched. CDR3 protein: CAISDPGTGYIHEQYF. CDR3 nucleotide sequence: TGTGCCATCAGTGACCCCGGGACAGGGTACATACACGAGCAGTACTTC.

This rearrangement joins TRBV5-1 to TRBJ2-3; 12 bases agree with TRBD2. CDR1 is SGHRS, CDR2 YFSETQ, per germline. This CDR3 region has 17 residues. The trim removed 2 bases at V and 0 bases at J, leaving 4 bases unmatched. This CDR3 reads CASSFPSGRGSTDTQYF. The CDR3 DNA reads TGCGCCAGCAGCTTTCCTAGCGGGAGGGGCAGCACAGATACGCAGTATTTT.

The CDR3 region is CASIGRAPSYEQYF. The CDR3 coding sequence is TGTGCCAGCATCGGCCGGGCGCCCTCCTACGAGCAGTACTTC. The rearrangement links TRBV6-6 to TRBJ2-7; D is unclear. Germline values: CDR1 MNHNY, CDR2 SVGAGI (reference sequence). Trimming removed 7 bases from V and 0 bases from J, with 13 bases in between. This CDR3 comprises 14 residues.

This chain joins TRBV19 and TRBJ2-1; the match to TRBD2 covers 14 bases. The CDR3 length is 18 residues. The J segment lost 2 bases and the V segment lost 7 bases, leaving 10 bases of the junction unmatched. Germline CDR1 reads LNHDA; CDR2 reads SQIVND (reference sequence). The CDR3 region has the DNA TGTGCCAGTACCCGGAGACTAGCGGGAGGGAACGCCTACAATGAGCAGTTCTTC. Translation: CASTRRLAGGNAYNEQFF.

This clonotype has just one count. The V gene is TRBV28, the J gene TRBJ2-7, with no clear D. The V and J ends lost 3 bases and 0 bases respectively, with 12 bases between them. CDR3 size: 15 residues. CDR1 MDHEN and CDR2 SYDVKM come from the germline V gene. CDR3 amino acids: CASSFYSENSYEQYF. CDR3 in DNA: TGTGCCAGCAGTTTTTACAGCGAAAACTCCTACGAGCAGTACTTC.

The chain recombines TRBV5-6 with TRBJ2-2, with D perhaps TRBD1 (8 bases). The CDR3 extends over 19 amino acids. V shed 1 base and J shed 0 bases, with 19 bases lying between them. Looked up from germline, CDR1 is SGHDT and CDR2 is YYEEEE. As DNA, the CDR3 is TGTGCCAGCAGCTTGAACAGGGGGGGTTTCCCTACGAACACCGGGGAGCTGTTTTTT. Protein product: CASSLNRGGFPTNTGELFF.

The chain employs TRBV7-2 and TRBJ1-1, with TRBD1 matching 7 bases. Germline values: CDR1 SGHTA, CDR2 FQGNSA. The J segment lost 5 bases and the V segment lost 5 bases, leaving 8 bases of the junction unmatched. The CDR3 has 14 amino acids. The CDR3, as DNA: TGTGCCAGCAGCCCCACATCAGGGGGAACTGAAGCTTTCTTT. Its protein product is CASSPTSGGTEAFF. Together with reference TRBV7-2 and TRBJ1-1, the CDR3 gives the full variable domain: GAGVSQSPSNKVTEKGKDVELRCDPISGHTALYWYRQSLGQGLEFLIYFQGNSAPDKSGLPSDRFSAERTGGSVSTLTIQRTQQEDSAVYLCASSPTSGGTEAFFGQGTRLTVV.

The chain carries TRBV2 and TRBJ2-3; D call uncertain. The CDR3 length is 13 residues. Germline assignment: CDR1 SNHLY and CDR2 FYNNEI. Trimming cost V 7 bases and J 0 bases, with 8 bases left between them. The CDR3 DNA sequence: TGTGCCAGCAACAGAGATAGCACAGATACGCAGTATTTT. This sequence encodes CASNRDSTDTQYF.

The chain couples TRBV12-3 or TRBV12-4 to TRBJ2-3, with TRBD1 identical over 7 bases. Trimming at V came to 5 bases and at J to 14 bases, leaving 13 bases not matched to a gene. The CDR3 length is 13 residues. The CDR3 spells CASSLGGLRYAYF. As DNA, the CDR3 is TGTGCCAGCAGTCTAGGGGGCCTCAGATACGCGTATTTT.

The chain joins TRBV7-3 to TRBJ2-1; D uncertain. This CDR3 has 15 residues. The germline V gene has CDR1 SGHTA and CDR2 FQGTGA. Trimming removed 5 bases at V and 2 bases at J, with 13 bases between. CDR3 amino acids: CASSPGLGTYNEQFF. CDR3 nucleotides: TGTGCCAGCAGCCCCGGGTTGGGGACCTACAATGAGCAGTTCTTC. Full variable domain (outside the CDR3, taken from reference TRBV7-3 and TRBJ2-1): GAGVSQTPSNKVTEKGKYVELRCDPISGHTALYWYRQSLGQGPEFLIYFQGTGAADDSGLPNDRFFAVRPEGSVSTLKIQRTERGDSAVYLCASSPGLGTYNEQFFGPGTRLTVL.

The V and J genes are TRBV28 and TRBJ2-5, with 8 bases identical to TRBD2. V shed 2 bases and J 5 bases; nucleotides not matched to a gene: 7. Germline V CDR1 and CDR2: MDHEN, SYDVKM. The CDR3 contains 15 residues. The CDR3 loop reads CASSLISGTKETQYF. For the CDR3, the DNA is TGTGCCAGCAGTTTAATTAGCGGGACAAAGGAGACCCAGTACTTC.

The chain couples TRBV20-1 to TRBJ2-1; the D is unclear. Per the germline V gene, CDR1 is DFQATT and CDR2 is SNEGSKA (reference sequence). V was clipped by 3 bases and J by 0 bases, with 21 bases between them. There are 18 residues in the CDR3. CDR3 protein: CSASSGVRAAASYNEQFF. The CDR3 nucleotides read TGCAGTGCTAGCAGTGGGGTTAGGGCTGCAGCCTCCTACAATGAGCAGTTCTTC.

The CDR3 reads CASSGQGSLRNTEAFF. CDR3 sequence (DNA): TGTGCCAGTAGTGGACAGGGATCCTTGCGGAACACTGAAGCTTTCTTT. The gene calls are TRBV19 and TRBJ1-1; the match to TRBD1 covers 8 bases. CDR1 is LNHDA and CDR2 is SQIVND in the germline V gene (reference sequence). The CDR3 length is 16 residues. Germline trimming cut 5 bases from V and 1 base from J; bases unmatched to any gene: 9.